Below are 2 T cell receptor beta chains sequenced from a single sample in a study of blood T cell repertoires in COVID-19. Libraries were prepared by immunoSEQ multiplex PCR; TCRdb keeps only in-frame clonotypes and omits some of them. The table records 190,000 or so clones, 65% to 85% of them present only once. Input material: peripheral blood. These receptors all come from a man aged 45-65 years with active or convalescent COVID-19.

The CDR3 nucleotides are TGTGCCAGCGCGAAGCGGGAGACTACGCAGTATTTT. Protein sequence: CASAKRETTQYF. The rearrangement joins TRBV6-6 to TRBJ2-3, with 8 bases aligning to TRBD2. CDR3 length: 12 residues. V shed 8 bases, J shed 8 bases, and the junction held 6 bases outside the gene matches. Germline V CDR1 and CDR2: MNHNY, SVGAGI (reference sequence).

The genes are TRBV19 and TRBJ1-2; D possibly corresponds to TRBD1 (5 bases). The CDR3 extends over 12 amino acids. CDR1 LNHDA and CDR2 SQIVND come from the germline V gene (reference sequence). Trimming pared 3 bases from V and 6 bases from J, leaving 8 bases between. CDR3 nucleotides: TGTGCCAGTAGTATCAGGGAGGATGGCTACACCTTC. Its protein is CASSIREDGYTF.